A single sample is the source of the 20 T cell receptor beta chains below, sequenced in a study of chemoradiotherapy in HPV16-positive cancers. The assay was immunoSEQ multiplex PCR, and TCRdb's table has in-frame clones only and misses some. This table has about 22,000 clones, about nine tenths appearing once. The sequencing used blood, collected from a patient who underwent chemoradiotherapy. These TCRs come from a human donor with HPV-associated anogenital cancer.

The V gene is TRBV6-5, the J gene TRBJ1-1; no clear D. The CDR3 covers 15 residues. Germline lookup yields CDR1 MNHEY and CDR2 SVGAGI. Trimming cost V 0 bases and J 1 base, with 9 bases left between them. CDR3 sequence reads: CASSYSKIQNTEAFF. In DNA, the CDR3 is TGTGCCAGCAGTTACTCGAAGATCCAGAACACTGAAGCTTTCTTT.

The J gene is TRBJ1-3, the V gene TRBV7-2; TRBD1 matches 7 bases. The V segment lost 0 bases and the J segment 4 bases; nucleotides outside the gene matches: 6. The germline gives CDR1 SGHTA, CDR2 FQGNSA. The CDR3 covers 16 residues. Here the CDR3 reads CASSLAGGAQGNTIYF. CDR3 bases: TGTGCCAGCAGCTTAGCAGGGGGCGCCCAAGGAAACACCATATATTTT.

The table lists this clone with a count of one. V gene TRBV18 combines with J gene TRBJ2-5, with D maybe TRBD2 (6 bases). Trimming took 2 bases from V and 1 from J, leaving 14 bases between them. The CDR3 extends over 16 amino acids. CDR1 and CDR2 from the germline V gene are KGHSH and LQKENI. CDR3: CASSPSWGGAQETQYF. The CDR3 bases are TGTGCCAGCTCACCATCCTGGGGCGGGGCCCAAGAGACCCAGTACTTC.

This chain links TRBV5-1 with TRBJ2-1; D uncertain. Per the germline V gene, CDR1 is SGHRS and CDR2 is YFSETQ. The length of the CDR3 is 11 residues. Deletions cut 4 bases from V and 9 bases from J, with 8 bases between. The DNA of the CDR3 is TGCGCCAGCAGCATAGAACGTGAGCAGTTCTTC. This translates into CASSIEREQFF.

The rearrangement links TRBV7-9 to TRBJ2-2; D gene uncertain. CDR1 and CDR2 (germline): SEHNR, FQNEAQ (reference sequence). The CDR3 is 19 residues long. The germline V and J ends were trimmed by 2 bases and 1 base, with 20 bases remaining between them. The CDR3: CASSLRSWALYKNTGELFF. In DNA form, the CDR3 reads TGTGCCAGCAGCTTAAGATCTTGGGCACTATACAAGAACACCGGGGAGCTGTTTTTT.

The DNA of the CDR3 is TGCGCCAGCAGCCAAGATTGGACTAATTCACCCCTCCACTTT. Residues: CASSQDWTNSPLHF. The chain has TRBV4-3 and TRBJ1-6; no clear D gene. Looked up from germline, CDR1 is LGHNA and CDR2 is YSLEER. The V end was cut by 0 bases, the J end by 6 bases, with 6 bases between. This CDR3 comprises 14 residues.

The gene calls are TRBV27 and TRBJ2-6; D call uncertain. The CDR3 totals 11 residues. Germline loops: CDR1 MNHEY, CDR2 SMNVEV (reference sequence). The CDR3 sequence is CALTGANVLTF. In nucleotides, the CDR3 is TGTGCGCTAACTGGGGCCAACGTCCTGACTTTC.

The chain links TRBV2 to TRBJ1-6, with TRBD1 identical over 9 bases. V shed 8 bases, J shed 8 bases, and the junction held 4 bases outside the gene matches. This CDR3 has 13 amino acids. CDR1 and CDR2 from the germline V gene are SNHLY and FYNNEI. Here the CDR3 DNA reads TGTGCCAGCGAGAGGACAGGGGATTCACCCCTCCACTTT. It translates to CASERTGDSPLHF.

This clone was observed once. For the CDR3, the DNA is TGTGCCAGCAGCAAAGACCCGTACAATGAGCAGTTCTTC. Protein sequence: CASSKDPYNEQFF. The chain employs TRBV21-1 and TRBJ2-1. TRBV21-1 is annotated as a pseudogene. The CDR3 loop spans 13 amino acids.

This sequence joins TRBV28 and TRBJ1-4; no clear D. The germline CDR1 and CDR2 sequences are MDHEN and SYDVKM. The CDR3 contains 15 residues. V lost 10 bases to trimming and J lost 0 bases, with 15 bases between them. The CDR3, as DNA: TGTGCCATCGGGCAGGCTAGTGCAACTAATGAAAAACTGTTTTTT. It codes for CAIGQASATNEKLFF.

The chain joins TRBV7-3 to TRBJ2-1; 12 bases match TRBD2. This CDR3 spans 16 amino acids. CDR1 and CDR2 from the germline V gene are SGHTA and FQGTGA. Trimming took 3 bases from V and 9 from J; bases not matched to a gene: 9. CDR3: CASSLTSGSGGGEQFF. For the CDR3, the DNA is TGTGCCAGCAGCTTGACTAGCGGGAGTGGGGGAGGTGAGCAGTTCTTC.

This clone was observed a few times. The chain recombines TRBV7-9 with TRBJ2-2; D gene ambiguous. The CDR3 has 14 residues. V was shortened by 3 bases and J by 4 bases, with 9 bases between the two germline ends. Per the germline V gene, CDR1 is SEHNR and CDR2 is FQNEAQ (reference sequence). CDR3 in amino acids: CASSFWGSTGELFF. CDR3 sequence (DNA): TGTGCCAGCAGCTTCTGGGGAAGCACCGGGGAGCTGTTTTTT.

This chain joins TRBV9 and TRBJ2-7, with TRBD1 as a possible D gene (6 bases). Trimming shortened V by 6 bases and J by 7 bases, and 20 bases separated the two germline ends. The CDR3 consists of 14 residues. Germline CDR1 SGDLS, CDR2 YYNGEE. The chain's CDR3 is CASTRFGIGGEQYF. The CDR3 region has the DNA TGTGCCAGCACGCGGTTTGGTATAGGGGGAGAGCAGTACTTC.

Points on this clone: The same CDR3 arises from other DNA sequences in this sample as well. This sequence joins TRBV7-6 and TRBJ1-3; the D is unclear. CDR3 size: 12 residues. The germline CDR1 and CDR2 sequences are SGHVS and FNYEAQ. With 4 bases removed from V and 2 bases from J, the gap between germline ends came to 3 bases. The CDR3 DNA reads as TGTGCCAGCAGCTCCGCTGGAAACACCATATATTTT. Translated, it gives CASSSAGNTIYF.

The chain combines TRBV2 with TRBJ2-6; D is unresolved. Germline V CDR1 and CDR2: SNHLY, FYNNEI. V shed 8 bases and J shed 0 bases, with 8 bases lying between them. This CDR3 contains 14 residues. In DNA form, the CDR3 reads TGTGCCAGCTCCCTGAGCTCTGGGGCCAACGTCCTGACTTTC. Translating gives CASSLSSGANVLTF.

This clone showed up just once. The chain recombines TRBV5-8 with TRBJ2-4; D could derive from TRBD1 or TRBD2 (7 bases each). In germline, CDR1 is SGHTS, CDR2 YDEGEE. Trimming cost V 4 bases and J 8 bases, with 22 bases left between them. The CDR3 has 16 residues. DNA of the CDR3: TGTGCCAGCAGCCTCAGCGGGACAGTCGGGAGGTACATTCAGTACTTC. Amino acids: CASSLSGTVGRYIQYF.

This clone came up once. The V call is TRBV25-1, the J call TRBJ2-7, with D hard to call. CDR3 size: 11 residues. Trimming stripped 4 bases from V and 1 base from J, with 2 bases between. The germline V gene encodes CDR1 MGHDK and CDR2 SYGVNS. For the CDR3, the DNA is TGTGCCAGCAGTGCTTCCTACGAGCAGTACTTC. Encoded protein: CASSASYEQYF.

The rearrangement joins TRBV11-3 to TRBJ2-2; 7 positions match TRBD1. Germline assignment: CDR1 SGHNT and CDR2 YENEEA. Germline trimming cut 8 bases from V and 4 bases from J; bases unmatched to any gene: 7. The CDR3 totals 14 residues. The CDR3 protein is CASGLTGLTGELFF. CDR3 DNA: TGTGCCAGCGGGTTGACAGGGCTCACCGGGGAGCTGTTTTTT.

J is TRBJ1-1 and V is TRBV9; a weak D match, TRBD1 (6 bases). V was pared by 1 base and J by 1 base, with 8 bases between. The CDR3 length is 14 residues. The germline gives CDR1 SGDLS, CDR2 YYNGEE. The CDR3 nucleotides are TGTGCCAGCAGCGTACAGGGACAGAACACTGAAGCTTTCTTT. It translates to CASSVQGQNTEAFF.

This rearrangement joins TRBV28 to TRBJ1-2, with D perhaps TRBD1 (6 bases). The V and J ends lost 5 bases and 5 bases respectively, with 15 bases between them. Germline lookup yields CDR1 MDHEN and CDR2 SYDVKM. The CDR3 totals 14 residues. The CDR3 region has the DNA TGTGCCAGCAGTCCTCCGGGACAATTGTATGGCTACACCTTC. As protein: CASSPPGQLYGYTF.